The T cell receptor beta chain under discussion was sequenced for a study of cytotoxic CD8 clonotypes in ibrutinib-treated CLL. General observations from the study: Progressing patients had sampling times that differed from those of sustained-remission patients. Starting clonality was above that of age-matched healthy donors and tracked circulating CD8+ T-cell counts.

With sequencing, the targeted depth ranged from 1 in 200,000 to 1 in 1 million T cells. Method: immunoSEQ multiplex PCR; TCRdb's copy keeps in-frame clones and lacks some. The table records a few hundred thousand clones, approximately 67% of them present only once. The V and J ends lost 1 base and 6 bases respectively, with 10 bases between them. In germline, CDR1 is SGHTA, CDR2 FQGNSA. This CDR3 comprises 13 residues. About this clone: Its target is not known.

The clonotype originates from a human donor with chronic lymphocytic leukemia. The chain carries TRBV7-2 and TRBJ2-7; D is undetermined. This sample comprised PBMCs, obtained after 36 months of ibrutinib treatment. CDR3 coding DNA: TGTGCCAGCAGCTTAGTCGTGGGAATCGAGCAGTACTTC. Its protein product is CASSLVVGIEQYF.